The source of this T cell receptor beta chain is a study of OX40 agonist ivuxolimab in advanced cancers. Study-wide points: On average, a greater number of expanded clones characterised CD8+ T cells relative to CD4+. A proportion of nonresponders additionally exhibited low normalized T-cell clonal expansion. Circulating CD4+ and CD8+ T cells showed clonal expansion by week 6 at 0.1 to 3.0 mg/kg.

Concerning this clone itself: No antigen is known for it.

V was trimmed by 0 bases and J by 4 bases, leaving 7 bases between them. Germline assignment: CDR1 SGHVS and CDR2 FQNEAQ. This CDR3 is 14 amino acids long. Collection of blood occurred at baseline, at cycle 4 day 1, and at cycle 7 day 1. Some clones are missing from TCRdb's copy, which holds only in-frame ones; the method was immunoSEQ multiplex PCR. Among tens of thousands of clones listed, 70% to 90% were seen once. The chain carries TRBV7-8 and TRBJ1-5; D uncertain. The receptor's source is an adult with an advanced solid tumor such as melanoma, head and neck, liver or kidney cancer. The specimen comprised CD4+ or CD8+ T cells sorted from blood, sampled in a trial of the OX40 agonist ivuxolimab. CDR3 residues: CASSLALGNQPQHF. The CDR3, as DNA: TGTGCCAGCAGCTTAGCGCTGGGGAATCAGCCCCAGCATTTT.